Sequencing of this T cell receptor (beta chain) was carried out in a study of cytomegalovirus exposure and HLA in healthy donors listed by TCRdb under 2017. Study-level background: According to a later analysis, the roughly 120 validation repertoires were produced on the same platform as the 600 to 850 repertoires of the first cohort. Along with the approximately 620-subject first cohort, a separate validation cohort of some 130 different subjects was used. The study was designed to test whether signatures of past pathogen exposure could be identified by cataloging public T cell receptors. High-throughput TCR immunosequencing, statistical association of individual TCRs with disease status, and machine learning were combined to predict cytomegalovirus infection status. Broad study findings and their caveats: The study listed approximately 150 TCR beta chains as associated with cytomegalovirus. While some public TCRs were present in many individuals, most TCR sequences turned up only very rarely across donors. Cytomegalovirus status was reported to be diagnosed by the classifier with high specificity and sensitivity in both the original and validation cohorts. In a later analysis, TCRs clustered in the first cohort were found to also tend to co-occur in the 130 or so validation repertoires, with 85% to 95% of cluster scores above 0. In vitro tests confirmed that a few of the cytomegalovirus-associated TCR beta chains recognize cytomegalovirus antigens. The validation cohort had no HLA typing available for a later analysis, so co-occurrence within that cohort was assessed over all 120 or so repertoires. The authors suggested that the approach could potentially be generalized to other disease states and immunological phenotypes.

Donors formed part of the validation cohort, which comprised 120 subjects and was distinct from the first cohort of under 850 subjects. Worth noting for this clone: Its cognate antigen has yet to be identified. Base-call qualities are not available, and no considerably larger clone is one nucleotide away.

V is pruned by 2 bases and J by 4 bases, leaving 6 bases of the junction without a gene match. CDR1 and CDR2 (GTSNPN, SVGIG) derive from the germline V gene (reference sequence). The CDR3 covers 14 residues, taking in both the cysteine and the phenylalanine. Only the CDR3 region is kept as DNA, spanning 42 bases read in frame from base 1. The method was the immunoSEQ multiplex PCR assay. The paper's data handling went like this. A statistical classification framework was built for diagnosing cytomegalovirus status from the catalog of TCR beta chain sequences. The table comes from immuneACCESS by way of TCRdb, which keeps in-frame sequences with V and J called. Part of the clones is missing from these tables; in studies checked, under half for an unresolved V gene and the rest for unknown reasons. The V and J calls and clone size were taken over from that table, and D and trimming were inferred from the DNA. The sample has 200,000 to 300,000 clones on record, 75% to 90% of them singletons. Around 1.2% of the sample rests with the top ten.

This chain is built from TRBV30 and TRBJ2-5; the central 8 bases match TRBD2. The sample was PBMCs. The sequence was obtained from a woman aged 25-40 years in good health and CMV-seropositive. DNA sequence: TGTGCCTGGAGTCCCGGGGGGGGAGGAGAGACCCAGTACTTC. It encodes CAWSPGGGGETQYF. The CDR3 plus the reference TRBV30 and TRBJ2-5 genes for the other parts give the full variable domain: SQTIHQWPATLVQPVGSPLSLECTVEGTSNPNLYWYRQAAGRGLQLLFYSVGIGQISSEVPQNLSASRPQDRQFILSSKKLLLSDSGFYLCAWSPGGGGETQYFGPGTRLLVL.